The 10 T cell receptor beta chains reported below all come from one sample, sequenced in a study of Graves' ophthalmopathy and Graves' hyperthyroidism. TCR beta CDR3 regions were amplified from RNA transcripts. HTBI primers were used in a first-round RT-PCR, which preceded a second-round multiplex PCR. TCRdb called the multiplex PCR reads again in MiXCR, with one record for every CDR3 protein. Of approximately 330,000 distinct CDR3 sequences in the sample, around a sixth were seen once. Sequencing input: peripheral blood. The receptors derive from an adult man with Graves' ophthalmopathy.

This clonotype was counted at least ten times. The genes are TRBV5-1 and TRBJ2-1; weak D call: TRBD1 (5 bases). This CDR3 comprises 15 residues. Germline CDR1 and CDR2: SGHRS and YFSETQ. Trimming pared 0 bases from V and 4 bases from J, leaving 11 bases between. The chain's CDR3 is CASSLEPGSYNEQFF. CDR3 DNA: TGCGCCAGCAGCTTGGAACCAGGGTCGTACAATGAGCAGTTCTTC.

This clonotype was observed many times. This chain links TRBV20-1 with TRBJ1-4; D possibly corresponds to TRBD1 (5 bases). The CDR3 loop spans 15 amino acids. Trimming removed 0 bases at V and 2 bases at J, with 10 bases between. Per germline, CDR1 DFQATT and CDR2 SNEGSKA (reference sequence). CDR3 coding DNA: TGCAGTGCTAGAGATCTCCGGGGCACTAATGAAAAACTGTTTTTT. Translation gives CSARDLRGTNEKLFF.

This clonotype was recorded many times. The chain uses TRBV24-1 and TRBJ1-2; a possible D gene is TRBD1 (5 bases). Deletions cut 5 bases from V and 4 bases from J, with 10 bases between. The CDR3 runs to 13 residues. Germline CDR1 is KGHDR and CDR2 is SFDVKD. The CDR3 spells CATSVTDFYGYTF. In nucleotides, the CDR3 is TGTGCCACCAGTGTGACAGACTTCTATGGCTACACCTTC.

Many counts were recorded for this clonotype. The chain is built from TRBV29-1 and TRBJ1-2; weak D call: TRBD1 (5 bases). This CDR3 comprises 13 residues. Germline V CDR1 and CDR2: SQVTM, ANQGSEA. V was trimmed by 2 bases and J by 7 bases, leaving 14 bases between them. The CDR3 DNA follows: TGCAGCGTTGAATTTGGGGGGGTCGGTGGCTACACCTTC. This codes for CSVEFGGVGGYTF.

This clonotype was seen at least ten times. The chain uses TRBV19 and TRBJ1-5, with D tentatively TRBD1 (6 bases). There are 17 residues in the CDR3. Trimming left V 6 bases short and J 5 bases short, with 23 bases between. Germline-derived CDR1 and CDR2 are LNHDA and SQIVND (reference sequence). CDR3 sequence (DNA): TGTGCCAGTAGCCCTGGGGGGCTCGTTGACAACCATCAGCCCCAGCATTTT. This codes for CASSPGGLVDNHQPQHF. Combining the CDR3 with reference TRBV19 and TRBJ1-5 gives the whole variable domain DGGITQSPKYLFRKEGQNVTLSCEQNLNHDAMYWYRQDPGQGLRLIYYSQIVNDFQKGDIAEGYSVSREKKESFPLTVTSAQKNPTAFYLCASSPGGLVDNHQPQHFGDGTRLSIL.

This clonotype was counted many times. The chain uses TRBV30 and TRBJ1-2; D is unclear. Germline V gene sequence: CDR1 GTSNPN, CDR2 SVGIG (reference sequence). This CDR3 region has 12 residues. V was cut by 3 bases and J by 0 bases, with 5 bases left in between. CDR3: CAWRPSNYGYTF. The CDR3 DNA is TGTGCCTGGAGACCCTCTAACTATGGCTACACCTTC.

This clonotype was counted ten times or more. Mismatch with germline at one junction end may stem from a read error. J is TRBJ2-7 and V is TRBV30; tentative D call: TRBD2 (6 bases). The germline gives CDR1 GTSNPN, CDR2 SVGIG (reference sequence). The CDR3 has 12 residues. CDR3 in DNA: TGTGCCTGGAGTGTAGCAGGCGGGGAGCCGTACTTC. Translating gives CAWSVAGGEPYF.

This clonotype was observed at least ten times. The genes are TRBV30 and TRBJ1-1; TRBD1 might be the D (6 bases). In germline, CDR1 is GTSNPN, CDR2 SVGIG (reference sequence). Between the trimmed V and J ends, which lost 0 bases and 5 bases, there was a span of 31 bases. CDR3 size: 20 residues. The DNA for the CDR3 is TGTGCCTGGAGTGTAGGGTTCCGCGAGGGGGGTGGGGGAAGAGTTACTGAAGCTTTCTTT. Its protein product is CAWSVGFREGGGGRVTEAFF.

This clonotype was seen ten or more times. The V call is TRBV20-1, the J call TRBJ2-4, with 13 bases aligning to TRBD2. Trimming removed 8 bases from V and 1 base from J; junction bases left unmatched: 8. The germline V gene encodes CDR1 DFQATT and CDR2 SNEGSKA (reference sequence). CDR3 size: 16 residues. CDR3 amino acids: CSRTSGSTWAKNIQYF. CDR3 nucleotide sequence: TGCAGTAGGACTAGCGGGAGTACTTGGGCCAAAAACATTCAGTACTTC.

The V gene is TRBV29-1, the J gene TRBJ2-5; 7 positions match TRBD2. CDR3 length equals 16 residues. Germline V lookup: CDR1 SQVTM, CDR2 ANQGSEA. V dropped 3 bases and J dropped 2; count of bases not matched to a gene: 12. The CDR3 sequence: CSVDRSEGGEQETQYF. As DNA, the CDR3 is TGCAGCGTTGACCGTAGCGAGGGAGGGGAGCAAGAGACCCAGTACTTC.